These T cell receptor beta chains were read from a single sample in a study of blood T cell repertoires in COVID-19. TCRdb's table, derived via immunoSEQ multiplex PCR, lists solely in-frame clones and lacks some. The sample holds fewer than 180,000 clones; roughly nine tenths are singletons and the top ten take about 4%. Sequenced: peripheral blood. The receptors derive from a woman aged 60-75 years with active or convalescent COVID-19. Both conserved end residues are trimmed from each CDR3.

j_call: TRBJ1-5
v_call: TRBV2
cdr3_aa: ASSEQGRDQPQH

j_call: TRBJ2-7
v_call: TRBV10-3
cdr3_aa: AISQSGRRDEQY

j_call: TRBJ1-4
v_call: TRBV11-2
cdr3_aa: ASRDDRGSFEKLF

j_call: TRBJ2-5
v_call: TRBV2
cdr3_aa: ASSDSIGLGGQETQY

j_call: TRBJ2-5
v_call: TRBV5-5
cdr3_aa: ASSLLNFQETQY

j_call: TRBJ1-1
v_call: TRBV27
cdr3_aa: ASSAGQGAHTEAF

j_call: TRBJ2-1
v_call: TRBV5-1
cdr3_aa: ASSSRLAGSYNEQF

j_call: TRBJ2-7
v_call: TRBV6-5
cdr3_aa: ASTPGSGGNYEQY

j_call: TRBJ1-5
v_call: TRBV6-2/TRBV6-3
cdr3_aa: ASSLNNQPQH

j_call: TRBJ2-1
v_call: TRBV12-5
cdr3_aa: ASGLVLGGPGEQF

j_call: TRBJ2-5
v_call: TRBV29-1
cdr3_aa: SVQRGVQETQY

j_call: TRBJ2-7
v_call: TRBV14
cdr3_aa: ASSHRGSPYEQY

j_call: TRBJ1-1
v_call: TRBV6-5
cdr3_aa: ASSGTGGRNTEAF

j_call: TRBJ1-1
v_call: TRBV15
cdr3_aa: ATSGAGGTEAF

j_call: TRBJ2-5
v_call: TRBV6-7
cdr3_aa: ASFGGSGETQY

j_call: TRBJ2-1
v_call: TRBV21-1
cdr3_aa: ASSPPGRQVNKYNEQF

j_call: TRBJ1-5
v_call: TRBV19
cdr3_aa: ASSIDQGSQPQH

j_call: TRBJ2-5
v_call: TRBV2
cdr3_aa: ASTFWAPGEETQY

j_call: TRBJ2-1
v_call: TRBV18
cdr3_aa: ASSPLEGGGTDEQF

j_call: TRBJ1-5
v_call: TRBV7-9
cdr3_aa: ASGQGGTPQH

j_call: TRBJ1-2
v_call: TRBV15
cdr3_aa: ATSRADRADGYT

j_call: TRBJ1-4
v_call: TRBV4-3
cdr3_aa: ASSQVGGISEKLF

j_call: TRBJ1-3
v_call: TRBV7-2
cdr3_aa: ASSSQGRNTIY

j_call: TRBJ1-1
v_call: TRBV7-2
cdr3_aa: ASSPRQGQVTEAF

j_call: TRBJ1-2
v_call: TRBV28
cdr3_aa: ASYYGGDGYT

j_call: TRBJ2-7
v_call: TRBV7-2
cdr3_aa: ASSLDTLAYEQY

j_call: TRBJ1-2
v_call: TRBV11-2
cdr3_aa: ASSLSEVNYGYT

j_call: TRBJ1-1
v_call: TRBV29-1
cdr3_aa: SVDDRQNTEAF

j_call: TRBJ1-1
v_call: TRBV7-9
cdr3_aa: ASSPDRAESF

j_call: TRBJ2-7
v_call: TRBV18
cdr3_aa: ASSPVEGTGSYEQY

j_call: TRBJ1-1
v_call: TRBV6-5
cdr3_aa: ASRTGTKNTEAF

j_call: TRBJ2-7
v_call: TRBV4-1
cdr3_aa: ASSQTVSYEQY

j_call: TRBJ1-2
v_call: TRBV12-3/TRBV12-4
cdr3_aa: ASSKGRAYGYT

j_call: TRBJ1-2
v_call: TRBV7-2
cdr3_aa: ASSLGGQGGYT

j_call: TRBJ1-1
v_call: TRBV4-1
cdr3_aa: ASSQPRDRGAEAF

j_call: TRBJ2-3
v_call: TRBV2
cdr3_aa: ASSEAGPGFTDTQY

j_call: TRBJ1-4
v_call: TRBV6-5
cdr3_aa: ASRDGTDYEKLF

j_call: TRBJ1-4
v_call: TRBV3-1/TRBV3-2
cdr3_aa: ASSQDQRTKV

j_call: TRBJ2-2
v_call: TRBV6-4
cdr3_aa: ASSDSIFLGRGDTGELF

j_call: TRBJ1-1
v_call: TRBV20-1
cdr3_aa: SASSAGLAAF

j_call: TRBJ1-2
v_call: TRBV4-3
cdr3_aa: ASSQVGGGYT

j_call: TRBJ1-4
v_call: TRBV10-3
cdr3_aa: AISETGAGNEKLF

j_call: TRBJ1-6
v_call: TRBV19
cdr3_aa: ASSISRTVNNSPLH

j_call: TRBJ2-2
v_call: TRBV13
cdr3_aa: ASSLGRGNGELF

j_call: TRBJ1-2
v_call: TRBV4-3
cdr3_aa: ASSQDSGTGVGYT

j_call: TRBJ2-7
v_call: TRBV7-8
cdr3_aa: ASSLGQGSSYEQY